The clone carrying this TCR beta chain was seen many times. TCRdb re-called the RT-PCR reads with MiXCR, one entry per CDR3 protein. Of over 150,000 distinct CDR3 sequences listed, around an eighth are singletons. The data stem from a study of response to subunit inactivated influenza vaccine. CDR3 length: 14 residues. Germline CDR1 MNHEY, CDR2 SMNVEV (reference sequence). V was clipped by 6 bases and J by 5 bases, with 16 bases between them. This clonotype was sampled from a man aged 45 to 65 who received an inactivated influenza vaccine. The V and J genes are TRBV27 and TRBJ1-1; maybe TRBD1 (5 bases). This sample comprised CD8+ T cells sorted from PBMCs, obtained 5 days after vaccination. The CDR3 DNA is TGTGCCAGCAGGGCCCAGGGCGCATCAACTGAAGCTTTCTTT. Translation: CASRAQGASTEAFF.